The sample holds a few counts of the clone carrying this TCR beta chain. The antigen remains unidentified. Germline V CDR1 and CDR2: SGHAT, FQNNGV. This CDR3 contains 13 residues. The V segment lost 3 bases and the J segment 10 bases; nucleotides outside the gene matches: 4. The authors amplified TCR beta CDR3 regions from RNA transcripts. First-round RT-PCR used HTBI primers; second-round multiplex PCR followed. One entry per CDR3 protein results from TCRdb running MiXCR on the multiplex PCR reads. The repertoire has around 1,200,000 distinct CDR3 sequences, about 36% of them found once; the top ten carry 11%. This sample is drawn from a study of Graves' ophthalmopathy and Graves' hyperthyroidism. General observations from the study: Prediction of ophthalmopathy progression reached about 70% sensitivity and 72.22% specificity. Among expanded thyroid clonotypes above 0.001 frequency, most also occurred in blood.

Sequenced material: peripheral blood or thyroid tissue (not recorded which). This rearrangement joins TRBV11-2 to TRBJ1-2, with 11 bases that match TRBD1. This clonotype was sampled from an adult man with Graves' hyperthyroidism. The CDR3 loop is CASSFGQGASYTF. Written as DNA, the CDR3 is TGTGCCAGCAGCTTTGGACAGGGGGCGTCCTACACCTTC.